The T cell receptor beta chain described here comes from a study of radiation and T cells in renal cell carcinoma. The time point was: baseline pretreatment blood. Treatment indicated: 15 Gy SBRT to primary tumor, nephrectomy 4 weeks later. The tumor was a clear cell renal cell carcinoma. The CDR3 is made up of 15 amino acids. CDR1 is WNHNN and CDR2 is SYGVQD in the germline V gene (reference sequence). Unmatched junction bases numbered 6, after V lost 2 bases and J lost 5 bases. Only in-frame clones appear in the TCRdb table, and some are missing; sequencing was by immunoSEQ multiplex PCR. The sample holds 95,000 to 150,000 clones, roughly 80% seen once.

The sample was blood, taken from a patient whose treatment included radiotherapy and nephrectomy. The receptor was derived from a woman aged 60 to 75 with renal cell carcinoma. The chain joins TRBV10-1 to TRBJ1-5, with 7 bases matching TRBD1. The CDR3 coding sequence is TGCGCCAGCAGTGAGGCAGGGGGAATAGATCAGCCCCAGCATTTT. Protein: CASSEAGGIDQPQHF.